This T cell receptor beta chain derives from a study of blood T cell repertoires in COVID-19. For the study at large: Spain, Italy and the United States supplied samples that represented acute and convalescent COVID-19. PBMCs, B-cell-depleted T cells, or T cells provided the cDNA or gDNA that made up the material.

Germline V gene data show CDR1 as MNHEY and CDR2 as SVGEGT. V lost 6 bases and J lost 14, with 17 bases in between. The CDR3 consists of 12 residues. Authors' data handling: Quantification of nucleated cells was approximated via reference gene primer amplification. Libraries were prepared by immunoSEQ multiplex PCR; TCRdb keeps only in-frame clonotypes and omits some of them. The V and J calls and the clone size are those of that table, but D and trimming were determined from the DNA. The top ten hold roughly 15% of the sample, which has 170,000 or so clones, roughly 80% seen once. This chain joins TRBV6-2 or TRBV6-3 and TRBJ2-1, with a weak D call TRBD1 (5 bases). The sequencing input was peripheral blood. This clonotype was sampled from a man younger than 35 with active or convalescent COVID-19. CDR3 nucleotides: TGTGCCAGCAGCTCAGGGCCCCTTAAGGAGTTCTTC. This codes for CASSSGPLKEFF.